The TCR beta chain described here comes from a study of blood T cell repertoires in COVID-19. The V end lost 4 bases, the J end lost 5 bases, and 9 bases lay between the germline ends. The germline gives CDR1 LGHDT, CDR2 YNNKEL (reference sequence). The CDR3 runs 13 residues. Original processing methods: The authors estimated nucleated cell counts from reference gene primer amplification. The table came from immunoSEQ multiplex PCR; TCRdb's copy has only in-frame clones and leaves some out. V and J calls and clone size are given by that table; D and trimming were obtained from the DNA. The sample holds 100,000 to 150,000 clones, about 88% seen once. This clone showed up just once. Participant reports of clinical history set cohort assignment.

The rearrangement uses TRBV3-1 (or the pseudogene TRBV3-2) and TRBJ1-5; tentative D call: TRBD1 (5 bases). Sequences were obtained from PBMCs or T cells enriched from blood (not recorded which). The source of this sequence is a man aged 35 to 55 with acute COVID-19. The CDR3 loop reads CASSPSRDQPQHF. CDR3 sequence (DNA): TGTGCCAGCAGCCCCTCCAGGGATCAGCCCCAGCATTTT.